The 24 T cell receptor beta chains below were found in one sample sequenced in a study of blood T cell repertoires in COVID-19. Assay used: immunoSEQ multiplex PCR; TCRdb lists only in-frame clones, some missing. The sample includes approximately 250,000 clones, 70% to 85% of them seen just once. The sequenced material came from peripheral blood. The receptors were sampled from a man in his forties or fifties who had recovered from COVID-19.

This clone was seen just once. The gene calls are TRBV27 and TRBJ1-2, with a weak D call TRBD1 (5 bases). Germline assignment: CDR1 MNHEY and CDR2 SMNVEV (reference sequence). The V end was cut by 5 bases, the J end by 6 bases, with 10 bases between. CDR3 length: 12 residues. The CDR3 reads CASSPGGDGYTF. The CDR3 DNA reads as TGTGCCAGCAGTCCGGGGGGGGATGGCTACACCTTC.

The rearrangement uses TRBV19 and TRBJ1-5; D might be TRBD1 (6 bases). The germline V gene encodes CDR1 LNHDA and CDR2 SQIVND (reference sequence). The CDR3 runs 13 residues. V gave up 6 bases and J gave up 7 bases, with 13 bases separating them. CDR3 DNA: TGTGCCAGTAGGGGTACAGGGAGACAGCCCCAGCATTTT. Its translation is CASRGTGRQPQHF.

This chain connects TRBV19 to TRBJ1-1; 11 nucleotides agree with TRBD1. J lost 11 bases, V lost 1 base, and 9 bases had no gene match. CDR3 length: 15 amino acids. The V gene's germline CDR1 is LNHDA and CDR2 SQIVND (reference sequence). The CDR3 is CASSIGTGGFFGAFF. CDR3 in DNA: TGTGCCAGTAGTATAGGGACAGGGGGCTTCTTTGGGGCTTTCTTT.

The sample holds one count of this clone. The chain uses TRBV9 and TRBJ1-4; D is perhaps TRBD1 (5 bases). The CDR3 runs 15 residues. V lost 0 bases, J lost 2 bases, and 8 bases lay in between. CDR1 is SGDLS, CDR2 YYNGEE, per germline. The CDR3 reads CASSVGEGTNEKLFF. The DNA of the CDR3 is TGTGCCAGCAGCGTAGGGGAGGGGACTAATGAAAAACTGTTTTTT.

This chain links TRBV18 with TRBJ1-1; tentatively, D is TRBD1 (5 bases). The CDR3 covers 16 residues. Germline CDR1 is KGHSH and CDR2 is LQKENI. With 1 base removed from V and 5 bases from J, the gap between germline ends came to 17 bases. Here the CDR3 DNA reads TGTGCCAGCTCACCACGTATTGGGGGGGAATCGACTGAAGCTTTCTTT. Translating gives CASSPRIGGESTEAFF.

Points on this clone: At one end, the junction sequence differs from germline, possibly due to a read error. The chain has TRBV7-2 and TRBJ2-3; a weak D match, TRBD1 (5 bases). Germline CDR1 SGHTA, CDR2 FQGNSA. The length of the CDR3 is 9 residues. The CDR3 reads CASSSGPSF. In nucleotides, the CDR3 is TGTGCCAGCAGCTCAGGGCCGTCCTTT.

The V and J genes are TRBV5-6 and TRBJ1-1; the D is unclear. The CDR3 is 13 residues long. The V gene lost 0 bases and the J gene lost 0 bases, with 3 bases spanning the gap. Germline values: CDR1 SGHDT, CDR2 YYEEEE. For the CDR3, the DNA is TGTGCCAGCAGCTTGGCAGTGAACACTGAAGCTTTCTTT. It specifies CASSLAVNTEAFF.

The chain is built from TRBV6-1 and TRBJ1-2; the match to TRBD1 covers 8 bases. The V gene's germline CDR1 is MNHNS and CDR2 SASEGT. This CDR3 has 16 residues. The V gene end was trimmed by 3 bases and the J gene end by 5 bases; junction bases not matched to a gene: 11. The CDR3 loop is CASSDVMRDRPYGYTF. CDR3 coding DNA: TGTGCCAGCAGTGACGTCATGAGGGACAGGCCTTATGGCTACACCTTC.

The V call is TRBV3-1 (or the pseudogene TRBV3-2), the J call TRBJ1-5; tentatively, D is TRBD1 (5 bases). V lost 8 bases and J lost 4, with 15 bases in between. Germline CDR1 reads LGHDT; CDR2 reads YNNKEL (reference sequence). CDR3 length: 14 residues. CDR3 sequence reads: CASEDSSTNQPQHF. The DNA of the CDR3 is TGTGCCAGCGAAGACAGCTCGACGAATCAGCCCCAGCATTTT.

The rearrangement joins TRBV7-2 to TRBJ2-5; D is possibly TRBD2 (5 bases). Per germline, CDR1 SGHTA and CDR2 FQGNSA. The CDR3 length is 14 residues. Trimming removed 1 base at V and 5 bases at J, with 11 bases between. Here the CDR3 reads CASSLGRGSETQYF. The CDR3 DNA reads as TGTGCCAGCAGCTTAGGTCGGGGTAGCGAGACCCAGTACTTC.

This rearrangement joins TRBV4-1 to TRBJ2-3; D remains unclear. This CDR3 region has 14 residues. The V and J ends lost 1 base and 3 bases respectively, with 8 bases between them. The germline CDR1 and CDR2 sequences are MGHRA and YSYEKL. The CDR3 region is CASSQGTQTDTQYF. CDR3 DNA sequence: TGCGCCAGCAGCCAAGGCACCCAGACAGATACGCAGTATTTT.

The J gene is TRBJ2-1, the V gene TRBV2, with 14 nucleotides matching TRBD2. CDR1 SNHLY and CDR2 FYNNEI come from the germline V gene. CDR3 length: 19 residues. J gave up 8 bases and V 8 bases, and 20 bases lay outside the gene matches. CDR3 sequence reads: CASARALTGTSGRSDEQFF. CDR3 in DNA: TGTGCCAGCGCGCGAGCATTAACCGGGACTAGCGGGAGAAGCGATGAGCAGTTCTTC.

This clone showed up just a few times. V and J are TRBV9 and TRBJ2-5; 10 bases line up with TRBD1. The CDR3 runs to 14 residues. Germline V lookup: CDR1 SGDLS, CDR2 YYNGEE. V was clipped by 4 bases and J by 5 bases; unmatched bases: 5. CDR3 DNA: TGTGCCAGCAGCCCTTCGACAGGGGGCGAGACCCAGTACTTC. It is translated as CASSPSTGGETQYF. The complete variable domain, with remaining parts taken from reference TRBV9 and TRBJ2-5, reads DSGVTQTPKHLITATGQRVTLRCSPRSGDLSVYWYQQSLDQGLQFLIQYYNGEERAKGNILERFSAQQFPDLHSELNLSSLELGDSALYFCASSPSTGGETQYFGPGTRLLVL.

This clone occurred a few times. The chain has TRBV18 and TRBJ2-7, with 8 bases aligning to TRBD1. This CDR3 contains 13 residues. Germline trimming cut 4 bases from V and 3 bases from J; bases unmatched to any gene: 2. CDR1 is KGHSH, CDR2 LQKENI, per germline. CDR3: CASSLDRDYEQYF. DNA of the CDR3: TGTGCCAGCTCACTGGACAGGGACTACGAGCAGTACTTC.

V gene TRBV19 combines with J gene TRBJ2-7, with D perhaps matching TRBD1 (6 bases). This CDR3 is built from 16 residues. V was shortened by 5 bases and J by 1 base, with 18 bases between the two germline ends. CDR1 is LNHDA and CDR2 is SQIVND in the germline V gene (reference sequence). The CDR3 is CASSSDVGQGSYEQYF. The CDR3 nucleotides are TGTGCCAGTAGTTCTGACGTGGGGCAGGGGTCCTACGAGCAGTACTTC. Full variable domain (outside the CDR3, taken from reference TRBV19 and TRBJ2-7): DGGITQSPKYLFRKEGQNVTLSCEQNLNHDAMYWYRQDPGQGLRLIYYSQIVNDFQKGDIAEGYSVSREKKESFPLTVTSAQKNPTAFYLCASSSDVGQGSYEQYFGPGTRLTVT.

This clone was seen a single time. This chain's CDR3 is CASSSSVSGADTQYF. DNA for the CDR3: TGCGCCAGCAGCTCATCGGTTTCGGGAGCAGATACGCAGTATTTT. The chain is built from TRBV5-1 and TRBJ2-3; a possible D gene is TRBD2 (6 bases). CDR3 length: 15 amino acids. V was pared by 3 bases and J by 4 bases, with 15 bases between. Germline CDR1 SGHRS, CDR2 YFSETQ. Full variable domain (rest looked up from reference TRBV5-1 and TRBJ2-3): KAGVTQTPRYLIKTRGQQVTLSCSPISGHRSVSWYQQTPGQGLQFLFEYFSETQRNKGNFPGRFSGRQFSNSRSEMNVSTLELGDSALYLCASSSSVSGADTQYFGPGTRLTVL.

The chain combines TRBV19 with TRBJ2-3, with 14 bases aligning to TRBD2. This CDR3 contains 17 residues. V trimming: 6 bases; J trimming: 6 bases; junction bases outside the gene matches: 11. Per germline, CDR1 LNHDA and CDR2 SQIVND (reference sequence). CDR3 DNA sequence: TGTGCCAGTAGAGCGAGGCGGGGACTAGCGGGAGATGATACGCAGTATTTT. Translation: CASRARRGLAGDDTQYF.

The chain joins TRBV25-1 to TRBJ2-2; D uncertain. Germline assignment: CDR1 MGHDK and CDR2 SYGVNS. The CDR3 is 16 amino acids. Between the trimmed V and J ends, which lost 1 base and 4 bases, there was a span of 13 bases. CDR3 sequence (DNA): TGTGCCAGCAGTGAATCCTGGGTCGGAGCCACCGGGGAGCTGTTTTTT. Translating it yields CASSESWVGATGELFF.

This chain links TRBV19 with TRBJ2-1; 11 bases fit TRBD2. CDR1 is LNHDA, CDR2 SQIVND, per germline (reference sequence). With 6 bases clipped from V and 1 base from J, the junction kept 2 bases outside the gene matches. The CDR3 runs to 15 residues. DNA for the CDR3: TGTGCCAGTAGCTCTAGCGGGAGGTCCTACAATGAGCAGTTCTTC. It specifies CASSSSGRSYNEQFF.

This chain links TRBV4-1 with TRBJ2-1; TRBD2 matches at 8 bases. CDR3 length: 16 residues. J lost 6 bases, V lost 4 bases, and 11 bases had no gene match. Germline loops: CDR1 MGHRA, CDR2 YSYEKL. Here the CDR3 reads CASSRSGGGPPNEQFF. The CDR3, as DNA: TGCGCCAGCAGCCGAAGCGGGGGAGGTCCTCCCAATGAGCAGTTCTTC.

The rearrangement joins TRBV5-1 to TRBJ2-7; weak D call: TRBD1 (6 bases). The length of the CDR3 is 15 residues. Germline V lookup: CDR1 SGHRS, CDR2 YFSETQ. The germline V and J ends were trimmed by 2 bases and 4 bases, with 16 bases remaining between them. CDR3 protein: CASSFPTVGAYEQYF. In DNA form, the CDR3 reads TGCGCCAGCAGCTTCCCTACAGTGGGGGCTTACGAGCAGTACTTC.

The chain employs TRBV10-3 and TRBJ2-7; the match to TRBD2 covers 14 bases. The ends lost 6 bases at V and 4 bases at J; junction bases unmatched: 11. The germline gives CDR1 ENHRY, CDR2 SYGVKD. CDR3 length equals 17 residues. Written as DNA, the CDR3 is TGTGCCATCAGGACTAGCGGGAGGGCCCCCGGGGGGTACGAGCAGTACTTC. This gives the protein CAIRTSGRAPGGYEQYF.

This chain links TRBV5-4 with TRBJ2-1; TRBD2 aligns across 8 bases. The CDR3 runs 15 residues. Germline V CDR1 and CDR2: SGHNT, YYREEE (reference sequence). V lost 4 bases, J lost 9 bases, and 12 bases stayed unmatched. CDR3 DNA: TGTGCCAGCAGCCAGGACGGGAGGGCCATGGGTGAGCAGTTCTTC. This gives the protein CASSQDGRAMGEQFF. Based on the CDR3 plus reference TRBV5-4 and TRBJ2-1, the full variable domain is ETGVTQSPTHLIKTRGQQVTLRCSSQSGHNTVSWYQQALGQGPQFIFQYYREEENGRGNFPPRFSGLQFPNYSSELNVNALELDDSALYLCASSQDGRAMGEQFFGPGTRLTVL.

The rearrangement uses TRBV7-2 and TRBJ2-1, with 7 bases aligning to TRBD2. The CDR3 extends over 14 amino acids. With 5 bases clipped from V and 6 bases from J, the junction kept 7 bases outside the gene matches. Germline V CDR1 and CDR2: SGHTA, FQGNSA. CDR3 protein: CASSAESGGNEQFF. As DNA, the CDR3 is TGTGCCAGCAGCGCAGAGTCGGGGGGCAATGAGCAGTTCTTC.